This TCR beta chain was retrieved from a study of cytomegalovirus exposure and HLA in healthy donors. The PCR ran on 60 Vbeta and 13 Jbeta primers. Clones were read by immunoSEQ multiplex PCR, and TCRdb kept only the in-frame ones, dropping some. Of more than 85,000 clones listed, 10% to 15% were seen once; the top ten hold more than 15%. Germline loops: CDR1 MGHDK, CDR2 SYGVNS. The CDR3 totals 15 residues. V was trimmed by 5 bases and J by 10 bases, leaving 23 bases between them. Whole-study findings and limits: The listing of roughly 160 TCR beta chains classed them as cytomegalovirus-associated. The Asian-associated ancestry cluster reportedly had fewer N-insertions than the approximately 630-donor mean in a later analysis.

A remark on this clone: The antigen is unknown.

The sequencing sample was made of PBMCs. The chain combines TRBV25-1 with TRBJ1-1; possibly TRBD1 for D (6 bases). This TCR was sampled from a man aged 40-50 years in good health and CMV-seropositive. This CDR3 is CASSTFGGSLRRAFF. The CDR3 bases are TGTGCCAGCAGTACTTTTGGGGGCAGTCTAAGGCGAGCTTTCTTT. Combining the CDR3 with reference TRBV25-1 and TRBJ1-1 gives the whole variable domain EADIYQTPRYLVIGTGKKITLECSQTMGHDKMYWYQQDPGMELHLIHYSYGVNSTEKGDLSSESTVSRIRTEHFPLTLESARPSHTSQYLCASSTFGGSLRRAFFGQGTRLTVV.